The present T cell receptor (beta chain) was sequenced within a study of post-analysis software for immune sequencing data. Study overall: Clinical courses comprised relapsing-remitting, secondary progressive and progressive-relapsing multiple sclerosis.

Each TCR beta cDNA library carried unique molecular identifiers. TCRdb itself ran the PCR reads through MiXCR, one entry per CDR3 protein. The sample contains over 700,000 distinct CDR3 sequences, 25% to 30% of which appear only once. This clonotype was detected only a few times. The receptor was derived from a girl under 18 with multiple sclerosis. Material for sequencing was blood.

In DNA, the CDR3 is TGTGCCAGCAGTTTAACCCTAGATACGCAGTATTTT. Translation gives CASSLTLDTQYF. The rearrangement links TRBV12-3 or TRBV12-4 to TRBJ2-3, with unresolved D. The CDR3 extends over 12 amino acids. V lost 2 bases and J lost 5, with 5 bases in between.